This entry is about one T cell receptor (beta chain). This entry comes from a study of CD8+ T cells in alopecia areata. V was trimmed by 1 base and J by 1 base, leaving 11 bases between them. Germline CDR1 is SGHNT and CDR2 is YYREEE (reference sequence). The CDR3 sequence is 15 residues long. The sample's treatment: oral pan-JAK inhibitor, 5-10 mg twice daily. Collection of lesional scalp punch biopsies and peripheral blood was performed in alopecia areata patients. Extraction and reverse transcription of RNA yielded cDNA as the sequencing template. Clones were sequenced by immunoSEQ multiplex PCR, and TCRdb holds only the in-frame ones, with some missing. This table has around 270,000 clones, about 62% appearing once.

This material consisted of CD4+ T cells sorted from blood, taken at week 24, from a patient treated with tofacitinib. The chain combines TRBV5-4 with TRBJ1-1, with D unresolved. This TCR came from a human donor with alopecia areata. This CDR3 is CASSLRRTSNTEAFF. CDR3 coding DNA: TGTGCCAGCAGCTTGCGTCGGACTTCGAACACTGAAGCTTTCTTT.